There are many counts of the clone carrying this T cell receptor beta chain. What it binds is unknown. No patient received treatment before thyroid surgery. The sample originates from a study of metastatic and nonmetastatic thyroid tumors. Study summary: Thyroid patients, malignant and benign, had repertoires compared across blood and tumor or nodule tissue. The study, taken as a whole, reports: The reported finding was significantly higher TCR beta diversity in malignant thyroid tumors relative to benign nodules, in blood and tumor.

The CDR3 loop spans 17 amino acids. The V gene lost 0 bases and the J gene lost 1 base, with 13 bases spanning the gap. Germline assignment: CDR1 SGDLS and CDR2 YYNGEE. Source study methods: Built for papillary thyroid cancer, a distant-metastasis classifier drew on CDR3 differences across clinicopathological groups. TCRdb ran MiXCR on the PCR reads. In this record, the V and J calls reflect TCRdb's handling and not the investigators' own analysis. The sample has tens of thousands of clones, approximately 4.1% seen once. V and J are TRBV9 and TRBJ2-2; D possibly matches TRBD1 or TRBD2 (5 bases each). The receptor's source is a female donor with papillary thyroid cancer or a benign thyroid nodule (not recorded which). Some clones in this sample may be carry-over from other donors' samples. Sequencing was performed on blood. The CDR3 protein is CASSVDIRDLNTGELFF. DNA of the CDR3: TGTGCCAGCAGCGTAGATATTAGGGACCTGAACACCGGGGAGCTGTTTTTT.